This paragraph reports one T cell receptor beta chain. These data originate in a study of shared clonotypes between healthy human individuals. Trimming took off 5 bases at V and 4 bases at J, with 24 bases between the two ends. CDR3 length equals 17 residues. Germline V CDR1 and CDR2: SGHTA, FQGNSA. Clones were sequenced by immunoSEQ multiplex PCR, and TCRdb holds only the in-frame ones, with some missing. Counted here are approximately 2,200,000 clones, 90% to 95% occurring once; the ten biggest clones make up 1.5% to 2%. As defined, naive CD8 cells were CD45RO-negative and positively selected for CCR7, with terminally differentiated effector memory CD45RA+ cells excluded.

The sequence was obtained from a man aged 18-30 years in good health. Some clones in this sample may be carry-over from other donors' samples. The chain uses TRBV7-2 and TRBJ2-7; either TRBD1 or TRBD2 may fit D (6 bases each). Sample: naive CD8+ T cells from PBMCs. The CDR3 bases are TGTGCCAGCAGCCACCTGGGGGGCCGGAGGGCGTTTTACGAGCAGTACTTC. Amino acids: CASSHLGGRRAFYEQYF.